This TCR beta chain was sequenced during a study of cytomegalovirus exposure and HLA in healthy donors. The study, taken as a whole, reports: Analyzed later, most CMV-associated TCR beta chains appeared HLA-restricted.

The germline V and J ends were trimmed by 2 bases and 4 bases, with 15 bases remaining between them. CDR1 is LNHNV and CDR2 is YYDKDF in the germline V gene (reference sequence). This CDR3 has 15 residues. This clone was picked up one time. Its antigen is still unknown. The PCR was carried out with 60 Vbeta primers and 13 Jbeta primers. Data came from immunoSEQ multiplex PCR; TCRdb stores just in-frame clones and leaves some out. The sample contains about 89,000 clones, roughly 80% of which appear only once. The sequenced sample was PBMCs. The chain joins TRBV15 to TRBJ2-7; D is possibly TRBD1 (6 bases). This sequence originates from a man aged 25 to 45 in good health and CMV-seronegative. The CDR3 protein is CATSRRGKGRYEQYF. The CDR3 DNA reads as TGTGCCACCAGCAGAAGGGGGAAAGGCCGATACGAGCAGTACTTC.